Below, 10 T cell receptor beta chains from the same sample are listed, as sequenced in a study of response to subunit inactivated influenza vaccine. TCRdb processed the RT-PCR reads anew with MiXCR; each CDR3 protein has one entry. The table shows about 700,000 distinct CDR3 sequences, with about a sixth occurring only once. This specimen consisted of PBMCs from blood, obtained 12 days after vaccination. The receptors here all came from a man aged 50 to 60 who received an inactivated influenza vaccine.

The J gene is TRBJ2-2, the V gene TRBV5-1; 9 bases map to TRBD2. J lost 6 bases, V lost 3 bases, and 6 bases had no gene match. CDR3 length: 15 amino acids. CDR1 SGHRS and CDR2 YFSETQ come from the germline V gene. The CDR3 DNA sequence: TGCGCCAGCAGCTCCGTTAGCGGGAGCCCCGGGGAGCTGTTTTTT. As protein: CASSSVSGSPGELFF. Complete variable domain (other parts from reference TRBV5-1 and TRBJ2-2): KAGVTQTPRYLIKTRGQQVTLSCSPISGHRSVSWYQQTPGQGLQFLFEYFSETQRNKGNFPGRFSGRQFSNSRSEMNVSTLELGDSALYLCASSSVSGSPGELFFGEGSRLTVL.

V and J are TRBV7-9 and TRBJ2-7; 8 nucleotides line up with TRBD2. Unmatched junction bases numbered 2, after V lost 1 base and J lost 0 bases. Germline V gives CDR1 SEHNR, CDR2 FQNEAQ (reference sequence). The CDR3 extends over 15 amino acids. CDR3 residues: CASSLGGTSSYEQYF. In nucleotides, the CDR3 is TGTGCCAGCAGCTTAGGTGGGACTAGCTCCTACGAGCAGTACTTC. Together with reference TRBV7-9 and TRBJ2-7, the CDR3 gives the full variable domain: DTGVSQNPRHKITKRGQNVTFRCDPISEHNRLYWYRQTLGQGPEFLTYFQNEAQLEKSRLLSDRFSAERPKGSFSTLEIQRTEQGDSAMYLCASSLGGTSSYEQYFGPGTRLTVT.

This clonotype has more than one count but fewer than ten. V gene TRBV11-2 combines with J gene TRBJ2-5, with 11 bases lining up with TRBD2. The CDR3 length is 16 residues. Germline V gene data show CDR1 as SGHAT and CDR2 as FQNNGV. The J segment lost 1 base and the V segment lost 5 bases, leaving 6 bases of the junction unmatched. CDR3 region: CASSPSLAGAQETQYF. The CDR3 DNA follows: TGTGCCAGCAGCCCCTCACTAGCGGGGGCCCAAGAGACCCAGTACTTC.

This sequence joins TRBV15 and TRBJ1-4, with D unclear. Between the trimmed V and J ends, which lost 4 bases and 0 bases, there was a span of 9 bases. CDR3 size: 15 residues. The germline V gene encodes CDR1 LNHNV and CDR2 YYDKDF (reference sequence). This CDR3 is CATSKVTATNEKLFF. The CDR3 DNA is TGTGCCACCAGCAAAGTGACCGCAACTAATGAAAAACTGTTTTTT.

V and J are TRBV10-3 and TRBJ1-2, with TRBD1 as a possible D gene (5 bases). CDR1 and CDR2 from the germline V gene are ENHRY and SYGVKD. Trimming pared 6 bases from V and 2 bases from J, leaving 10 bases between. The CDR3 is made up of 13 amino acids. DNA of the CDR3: TGTGCCATCAGACTCCGGGACAACTATGGCTACACCTTC. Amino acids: CAIRLRDNYGYTF.

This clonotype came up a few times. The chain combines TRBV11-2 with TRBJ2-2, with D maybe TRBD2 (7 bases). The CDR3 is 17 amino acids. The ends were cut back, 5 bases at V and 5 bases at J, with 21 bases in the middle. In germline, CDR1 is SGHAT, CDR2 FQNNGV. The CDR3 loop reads CASSGRGAGPLTGELFF. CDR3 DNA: TGTGCCAGCAGCGGTCGGGGGGCGGGGCCCCTGACCGGGGAGCTGTTTTTT.

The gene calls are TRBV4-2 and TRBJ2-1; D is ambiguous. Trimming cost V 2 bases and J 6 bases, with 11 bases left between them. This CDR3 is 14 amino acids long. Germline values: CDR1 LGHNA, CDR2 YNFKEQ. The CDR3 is CASSQKQVSNEQFF. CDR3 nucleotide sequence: TGTGCCAGCAGCCAAAAACAAGTAAGCAATGAGCAGTTCTTC.

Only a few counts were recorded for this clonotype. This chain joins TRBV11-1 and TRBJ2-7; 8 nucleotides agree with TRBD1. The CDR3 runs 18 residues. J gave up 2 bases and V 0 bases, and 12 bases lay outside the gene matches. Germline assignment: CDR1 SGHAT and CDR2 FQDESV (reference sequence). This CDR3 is CASSLAKLGTGRPYEQYF. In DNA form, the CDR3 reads TGTGCCAGCAGCTTAGCGAAATTAGGGACAGGACGACCCTACGAGCAGTACTTC.

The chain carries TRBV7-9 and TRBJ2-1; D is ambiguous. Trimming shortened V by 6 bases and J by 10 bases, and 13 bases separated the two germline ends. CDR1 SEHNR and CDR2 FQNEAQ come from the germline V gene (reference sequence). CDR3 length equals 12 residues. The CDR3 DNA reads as TGTGCCAGCAGGGAAAGGTTGAACGAGCAGTTCTTC. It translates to CASRERLNEQFF. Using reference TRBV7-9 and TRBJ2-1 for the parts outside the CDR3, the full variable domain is DTGVSQNPRHKITKRGQNVTFRCDPISEHNRLYWYRQTLGQGPEFLTYFQNEAQLEKSRLLSDRFSAERPKGSFSTLEIQRTEQGDSAMYLCASRERLNEQFFGPGTRLTVL.

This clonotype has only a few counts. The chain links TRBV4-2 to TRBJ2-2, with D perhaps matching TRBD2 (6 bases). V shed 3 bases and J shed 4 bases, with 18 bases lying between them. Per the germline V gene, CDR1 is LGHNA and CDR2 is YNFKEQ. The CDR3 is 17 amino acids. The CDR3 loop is CASSQIKAGSFTGELFF. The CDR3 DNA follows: TGTGCCAGCAGCCAGATAAAGGCGGGATCTTTCACCGGGGAGCTGTTTTTT.